This is a list of T cell receptor beta chains from one sample in a study of vaccination effects on CD4 cells after COVID-19. Here immunoSEQ multiplex PCR was the method, and the copy in TCRdb shows in-frame clones only, minus some. The sample carries roughly 64,000 clones, under 85% recorded once. These TCRs' antigens remain unknown. The input for sequencing was CD4+ T cells from PBMCs cultured without peptide, taken before COVID-19 vaccination. These receptors all come from a human donor who had a prior SARS-CoV-2 infection. The CDR3 runs from the conserved cysteine through the conserved F or W. Each record gives: clone size, D gene, V gene, J gene, CDR3 protein, CDR3 DNA. The D gene is left open where the match is weak. Size is omitted from some rows. Given values are once, few, many or a class for expanded clones.

>-|-|TRBV7-2|TRBJ2-7
CASSLHRGYYEQYF
TGTGCCAGCAGCTTACATAGGGGTTACTACGAGCAGTACTTC
>-|-|TRBV11-2|TRBJ1-4
CASSLDLGDNEKLFF
TGTGCCAGCAGCTTAGATTTGGGGGATAATGAAAAACTGTTTTTT
>-|-|TRBV30|TRBJ1-4
CAWSVGQTNEKLFF
TGTGCCTGGAGTGTAGGGCAGACGAATGAAAAACTGTTTTTT
>-|-|TRBV9|TRBJ1-1
CASSVDTSRETEAFF
TGTGCCAGCAGCGTAGACACATCCCGGGAGACTGAAGCTTTCTTT
>few|-|TRBV7-2|TRBJ2-3
CASSRGSLSAQTQYF
TGTGCCAGCAGCCGGGGGAGCCTATCCGCCCAGACGCAGTATTTT
>-|TRBD2|TRBV7-3|TRBJ2-2
CASSSTGTSGRPGELFF
TGTGCCAGCAGCTCGACCGGGACTAGCGGGAGACCGGGGGAGCTGTTTTTT
>-|TRBD2|TRBV7-2|TRBJ2-2
CASTRTSGKWNTGELFF
TGTGCCAGCACCCGGACTAGCGGGAAATGGAACACCGGGGAGCTGTTTTTT
>-|-|TRBV19|TRBJ1-5
CASSRGPGLNQPQHF
TGTGCCAGTAGTAGGGGTCCGGGGTTAAATCAGCCCCAGCATTTT
>-|-|TRBV19|TRBJ1-2
CASSISSQGVYGYTF
TGTGCCAGTAGTATAAGTAGCCAGGGAGTCTATGGCTACACCTTC
>medium-sized|-|TRBV7-3|TRBJ1-1
CASSLDGLEAFF
TGTGCCAGCAGCCTGGACGGCCTTGAAGCTTTCTTT
>-|TRBD1|TRBV5-1|TRBJ1-5
CASSLGTGDSNQPQHF
TGCGCCAGCAGCTTAGGGACAGGGGATAGCAATCAGCCCCAGCATTTT
>few|-|TRBV19|TRBJ2-3
CASIRWADTQYF
TGTGCCAGTATACGATGGGCAGATACGCAGTATTTT
>-|TRBD1|TRBV9|TRBJ1-4
CASSHREGAEEKLFF
TGTGCCAGCAGCCACAGGGAGGGGGCGGAAGAAAAACTGTTTTTT
>-|-|TRBV3-1/TRBV3-2|TRBJ1-2
CASSQDHEIRDGYTF
TGTGCCAGCAGCCAAGATCACGAAATAAGGGATGGCTACACCTTC
>once|TRBD2|TRBV7-2|TRBJ2-3
CASSLHRPSGGGDTQYF
TGTGCCAGCAGCCTACACCGGCCTAGCGGGGGAGGAGATACGCAGTATTTT
>-|-|TRBV10-3|TRBJ1-5
CAISGGRTDNQPQHF
TGTGCCATCAGTGGTGGCAGGACCGACAATCAGCCCCAGCATTTT
>-|TRBD1|TRBV28|TRBJ1-2
CASTTPGQGTHFGGYTF
TGTGCCAGCACCACTCCGGGACAGGGTACCCACTTTGGTGGCTACACCTTC
>-|-|TRBV11-2|TRBJ2-3
CASSEQGGTDTQYF
TGTGCCAGCAGCGAACAGGGAGGCACAGATACGCAGTATTTT
>few|-|TRBV19|TRBJ2-3
CASSIATAATDTQYF
TGTGCCAGTAGTATAGCAACGGCAGCAACAGATACGCAGTATTTT
>-|-|TRBV3-1/TRBV3-2|TRBJ1-1
CASSHFDRGNTEAFF
TGTGCCAGCAGCCACTTCGACCGGGGGAACACTGAAGCTTTCTTT
>-|-|TRBV7-2|TRBJ2-7
CASSRSAYYEQYF
TGTGCCAGCAGCCGTAGCGCCTACTACGAGCAGTACTTC
>-|-|TRBV5-1|TRBJ2-2
CASSLPLTGGALTGELFF
TGCGCCAGCAGCTTACCACTAACAGGAGGAGCCCTCACCGGGGAGCTGTTTTTT
>-|-|TRBV5-1|TRBJ1-4
CASSGVAGDEKLFF
TGCGCCAGCAGCGGGGTGGCAGGGGATGAAAAACTGTTTTTT
>-|TRBD1|TRBV9|TRBJ2-1
CASSVEGGGKDEQFF
TGTGCCAGCAGCGTAGAAGGGGGCGGTAAGGATGAGCAGTTCTTC
>-|TRBD1|TRBV5-1|TRBJ2-3
CASSFAAQGATDTQYF
TGCGCCAGCAGCTTTGCTGCACAGGGGGCAACAGATACGCAGTATTTT
>-|-|TRBV2|TRBJ2-1
CASSPVGNEQFF
TGTGCCAGCAGTCCCGTGGGCAATGAGCAGTTCTTC
>-|-|TRBV6-2/TRBV6-3|TRBJ1-5
CATSRSLGSNQPQHF
TGTGCCACCAGTCGATCTTTGGGGAGCAATCAGCCCCAGCATTTT
>-|-|TRBV12-3/TRBV12-4|TRBJ2-7
CASSGAGCNDF
TGTGCCAGCAGTGGGGCCGGGTGTAACGACTTC
>few|-|TRBV4-1|TRBJ2-1
CASSYGIAEYNEQFF
TGCGCCAGCAGCTACGGGATAGCGGAATACAATGAGCAGTTCTTC
>-|-|TRBV11-1|TRBJ2-1
CASSRGLNNEQFF
TGTGCCAGCAGCCGGGGACTGAACAATGAGCAGTTCTTC
>-|-|TRBV3-1/TRBV3-2|TRBJ2-3
CASSQVGLTTDTQYF
TGTGCCAGCAGCCAAGTAGGGCTAACCACAGATACGCAGTATTTT
>-|TRBD1|TRBV5-1|TRBJ2-7
CASSPQGQGYEQYF
TGCGCCAGCAGCCCCCAGGGACAGGGCTACGAGCAGTACTTC
>-|TRBD1|TRBV7-9|TRBJ2-7
CASSLAGTGAYEQYF
TGTGCCAGCAGCTTAGCAGGGACAGGAGCCTACGAGCAGTACTTC
>-|TRBD1|TRBV12-5|TRBJ1-5
CASGLVTHDPGQGNQPQHF
TGTGCTAGTGGTTTGGTTACCCACGATCCGGGACAGGGGAATCAGCCCCAGCATTTT
>-|-|TRBV21-1|TRBJ1-1
CASSIWNSGTGTYTEAFF
TGTGCCAGCAGCATATGGAACTCCGGGACAGGGACGTACACTGAAGCTTTCTTT
>-|-|TRBV11-2|TRBJ1-2
CASSLDSGYGYTF
TGTGCCAGCAGCTTAGATTCAGGCTATGGCTACACCTTC
>-|-|TRBV6-5|TRBJ1-5
CASNPVYSNQPQHF
TGTGCCAGCAATCCGGTATATAGCAATCAGCCCCAGCATTTT
>once|-|TRBV11-3|TRBJ2-5
CASSLGRETQYF
TGTGCCAGCAGCTTGGGGAGGGAGACCCAGTACTTC
>once|TRBD1|TRBV6-5|TRBJ1-2
CASRYDRASGYTF
TGTGCCAGCAGATACGACAGGGCCTCTGGCTACACCTTC
>-|TRBD1|TRBV19|TRBJ2-5
CASRRTGWQETQYF
TGTGCCAGTAGAAGGACAGGGTGGCAAGAGACCCAGTACTTC
>-|-|TRBV19|TRBJ1-1
CASRSGAVNRKAFF
TGTGCCAGTAGGTCGGGGGCTGTAAACCGAAAAGCTTTCTTT
>-|-|TRBV5-4|TRBJ2-3
CASSLVTGGTDTQYF
TGTGCCAGCAGCTTGGTGACGGGAGGCACAGATACGCAGTATTTT
>-|-|TRBV4-3|TRBJ2-1
CASSQAGFERLKGNEQFF
TGCGCCAGCAGCCAAGCCGGGTTCGAGCGCTTAAAAGGGAATGAGCAGTTCTTC
>once|TRBD1|TRBV5-1|TRBJ1-4
CASSEQGATNEKLFF
TGCGCCAGCAGCGAACAGGGGGCCACTAATGAAAAACTGTTTTTT
>once|TRBD2|TRBV5-4|TRBJ2-3
CASSLEGGKDTQYF
TGTGCCAGCAGCTTGGAGGGAGGGAAGGATACGCAGTATTTT
>-|-|TRBV5-1|TRBJ1-5
CASSQNGGHDQPQHF
TGCGCCAGCAGCCAGAATGGGGGGCACGATCAGCCCCAGCATTTT
>-|-|TRBV7-3|TRBJ2-1
CASSPGQSYNEQFF
TGTGCCAGCAGCCCGGGACAATCCTACAATGAGCAGTTCTTC
>few|-|TRBV7-9|TRBJ1-1
CASSLLSSGRGAFF
TGTGCCAGCAGCTTATTATCTTCTGGACGGGGGGCTTTCTTT
>-|TRBD2|TRBV7-3|TRBJ2-1
CASSLRWRESNNEQFF
TGTGCCAGCAGCTTAAGGTGGCGGGAGTCCAACAATGAGCAGTTCTTC
>-|TRBD2|TRBV4-2|TRBJ2-1
CASSHQLAGVSSYNEQFF
TGTGCCAGCAGCCACCAACTAGCGGGAGTTAGCTCCTACAATGAGCAGTTCTTC
>-|-|TRBV10-3|TRBJ2-2
CAIIGGAGELFF
TGTGCCATCATCGGCGGGGCCGGGGAGCTGTTTTTT
>many|-|TRBV2|TRBJ2-7
CASSRQRPPYEQYF
TGTGCCAGCAGCCGACAGAGACCTCCCTACGAGCAGTACTTC
>-|-|TRBV7-9|TRBJ2-3
CASSSTSGGGYTDTQYF
TGTGCCAGCAGCTCCACCTCAGGGGGGGGGTACACAGATACGCAGTATTTT
>-|TRBD1|TRBV6-5|TRBJ1-1
CASSYSGAGGTEAFF
TGTGCCAGCAGTTACAGCGGCGCAGGGGGAACTGAAGCTTTCTTT
>-|TRBD1|TRBV11-3|TRBJ2-7
CASSLNRGQGESYEQYF
TGTGCCAGCAGCCTAAACCGTGGACAGGGAGAGAGCTACGAGCAGTACTTC
>-|TRBD1|TRBV19|TRBJ1-1
CASSIYRGRSQGTEAFF
TGTGCCAGTAGTATTTACAGGGGTCGGTCCCAGGGCACTGAAGCTTTCTTT